Described below is a single T cell receptor beta chain sequence and its context. The antigen is undetermined. The study drew its donors from healthy HIV-negative adults without recent acute infections or vaccinations. Investigators divided CD4+ cells into CD45RA+ naive and CD45RA-negative memory subsets. Measured with immunoSEQ multiplex PCR; TCRdb has only the in-frame clones, and not every one. This table holds about 1 million clones, approximately 76% found once. The sample is drawn from a study of shared clonotypes between healthy human individuals. General study results and limits: Naive subsets generally had larger estimated richness than memory subsets. Genetic and exposure-history diversity was limited by the small donor number.

Germline lookup yields CDR1 SGHTA and CDR2 FQGNSA. The V gene lost 5 bases and the J gene lost 4 bases, with 20 bases spanning the gap. This CDR3 has 17 amino acids. This rearrangement joins TRBV7-2 to TRBJ2-2; D might be TRBD1 (7 bases). Sequencing input: memory CD4+ T cells sorted from blood. Subset meaning: CD45RA-negative fraction. The TCR comes from a man between 18 and 35 years old in good health. CDR3 bases: TGTGCCAGCAGCCCAGGGGGGCCCCTCTCGCTCACCGGGGAGCTGTTTTTT. As protein: CASSPGGPLSLTGELFF.